A single sample is the source of the 26 T cell receptor beta chains below, sequenced in a study of beta chain features in type 1 diabetes. As every portion of the isolated RNA was reverse transcribed, the sequencing read expressed TCRB transcripts. This table comes from immunoSEQ multiplex PCR, and its TCRdb copy is limited to in-frame clones, with some not included. The repertoire has 400,000 to 600,000 clones, approximately 30% of them found once; the top ten carry around 0.065%. The sample comprised naive CD4+ T cells from blood. These receptors came from a man younger than 30 in good health.

This clone has a handful of counts. V usage is TRBV7-2 and J usage is TRBJ2-5; 13 positions agree with TRBD2. V shed 5 bases, J shed 1 base, and the junction held 7 bases outside the gene matches. The germline V gene encodes CDR1 SGHTA and CDR2 FQGNSA. The CDR3 extends over 17 amino acids. The CDR3: CASSPGLAGSSQETQYF. In DNA, the CDR3 is TGTGCCAGCAGCCCGGGACTAGCGGGGAGCAGCCAAGAGACCCAGTACTTC.

This clone was counted between two and nine times. The chain carries TRBV15 and TRBJ2-1; no definite D call. The germline V and J ends were trimmed by 0 bases and 6 bases, with 12 bases remaining between them. Germline values: CDR1 LNHNV, CDR2 YYDKDF (reference sequence). This CDR3 contains 15 residues. CDR3 nucleotides: TGTGCCACCAGCAGAGATCCCCCAGGAAGCAATGAGCAGTTCTTC. Translating it yields CATSRDPPGSNEQFF.

V is TRBV29-1 and J is TRBJ2-5, with TRBD2 matching 10 bases. With 1 base clipped from V and 7 bases from J, the junction kept 6 bases outside the gene matches. Germline CDR1 reads SQVTM; CDR2 reads ANQGSEA. The CDR3 loop spans 14 amino acids. The CDR3 DNA sequence: TGCAGCGTTGAAGCGCCCGGGACTAGCGTGACCCAGTACTTC. As protein: CSVEAPGTSVTQYF.

A few counts support this clone. This sequence joins TRBV6-5 and TRBJ2-3; D not resolved. Trimming shortened V by 7 bases and J by 4 bases, and 9 bases separated the two germline ends. Germline loops: CDR1 MNHEY, CDR2 SVGAGI. This CDR3 region has 12 residues. CDR3 region: CASKSGADTQYF. In DNA, the CDR3 is TGTGCCAGCAAAAGTGGCGCAGATACGCAGTATTTT.

A few counts support this clone. Other DNA variants within this sample encode the same CDR3. DNA for the CDR3: TGCGCCAGCAGCTTGGAAGCAGATACGCAGTATTTT. Translated: CASSLEADTQYF. The rearrangement links TRBV5-1 to TRBJ2-3; D is ambiguous. Looked up from germline, CDR1 is SGHRS and CDR2 is YFSETQ. The CDR3 has 12 residues. V dropped 0 bases and J dropped 4 bases, with 3 bases sitting between them.

The chain is built from TRBV11-2 and TRBJ2-7; D not certain. The CDR3 is 13 residues long. V lost 2 bases, J lost 1 base, and 6 bases lay in between. Germline loops: CDR1 SGHAT, CDR2 FQNNGV. The CDR3 protein is CASSLLGSYEQYF. The CDR3 DNA reads as TGTGCCAGCAGCTTACTCGGATCCTACGAGCAGTACTTC.

This clone was counted between two and nine times. The chain is built from TRBV29-1 and TRBJ2-4; D is uncertain. Per the germline V gene, CDR1 is SQVTM and CDR2 is ANQGSEA. With 1 base removed from V and 0 bases from J, the gap between germline ends came to 4 bases. The CDR3 consists of 13 residues. CDR3 DNA: TGCAGCGTTGAAGGGCCAGCCAAAAACATTCAGTACTTC. Translation gives CSVEGPAKNIQYF. Supplemented by reference TRBV29-1 and TRBJ2-4, the full variable domain reads SAVISQKPSRDICQRGTSLTIQCQVDSQVTMMFWYRQQPGQSLTLIATANQGSEATYESGFVIDKFPISRPNLTFSTLTVSNMSPEDSSIYLCSVEGPAKNIQYFGAGTRLSVL.

This chain links TRBV30 with TRBJ2-2; no clear D. CDR3 length: 15 amino acids. Germline CDR1 GTSNPN, CDR2 SVGIG (reference sequence). Trimming removed 2 bases at V and 4 bases at J, with 14 bases between. This CDR3 reads CAWSPITAPTGELFF. CDR3 nucleotides: TGTGCCTGGAGTCCAATCACAGCCCCCACCGGGGAGCTGTTTTTT.

This chain links TRBV28 with TRBJ2-4; D may be TRBD2 (5 bases). The V gene lost 2 bases and the J gene lost 6 bases, with 11 bases spanning the gap. The CDR3 contains 14 residues. Germline assignment: CDR1 MDHEN and CDR2 SYDVKM. CDR3: CASSLIEAGNIQYF. In DNA, the CDR3 is TGTGCCAGCAGTTTAATTGAGGCGGGAAACATTCAGTACTTC.

The V call is TRBV7-2, the J call TRBJ2-1; TRBD2 agrees at 8 bases. The CDR3 contains 15 residues. Losses at the gene ends were 5 bases for V and 1 base for J; bases not matched to a gene: 4. Germline V gene lookup returns CDR1 SGHTA and CDR2 FQGNSA. The CDR3 DNA reads TGTGCCAGCAGCAGACAGCGGGAGTCCTACAATGAGCAGTTCTTC. Its protein is CASSRQRESYNEQFF.

This sequence joins TRBV7-3 and TRBJ2-5; TRBD2 agrees at 8 bases. The CDR3 covers 14 residues. Trimming cost V 1 base and J 10 bases; bases outside gene matches: 8. Germline CDR1 is SGHTA and CDR2 is FQGTGA. As DNA, the CDR3 is TGTGCCAGCAGCTTAAATCCGGGAGGGATTATCCAGTACTTC. Amino acids: CASSLNPGGIIQYF.

The chain combines TRBV29-1 with TRBJ2-1, with 9 bases that match TRBD2. The V gene end was trimmed by 4 bases and the J gene end by 10 bases; junction bases not matched to a gene: 8. The CDR3 runs 13 residues. Germline V gives CDR1 SQVTM, CDR2 ANQGSEA. Here the CDR3 reads CSVGGRAREEQFF. In nucleotides, the CDR3 is TGCAGCGTTGGCGGGAGGGCCCGGGAGGAGCAGTTCTTC.

This chain uses TRBV27 with TRBJ1-2; 9 bases map to TRBD1. CDR1 and CDR2 from the germline V gene are MNHEY and SMNVEV (reference sequence). This CDR3 is 16 amino acids long. The V segment lost 6 bases and the J segment 5 bases; nucleotides outside the gene matches: 13. The CDR3 bases are TGTGCCAGCAGAGAAGGGGGGACAGGGTTACGGTATGGCTACACCTTC. It codes for CASREGGTGLRYGYTF.

The CDR3 loop is CASSLDRGYYGYTF. The CDR3 coding sequence is TGTGCCAGCAGTCTGGACAGGGGCTACTATGGCTACACCTTC. This chain joins TRBV6-5 and TRBJ1-2, with 9 bases that match TRBD1. The CDR3 loop spans 14 amino acids. CDR1 and CDR2 (germline): MNHEY, SVGAGI. V lost 5 bases and J lost 3; bases outside the gene matches: 4.

The rearrangement joins TRBV5-4 to TRBJ2-4; 7 bases are a match to TRBD1. Losses at the gene ends were 4 bases for V and 3 bases for J; bases not matched to a gene: 10. Per germline, CDR1 SGHNT and CDR2 YYREEE (reference sequence). The CDR3 is made up of 16 amino acids. This CDR3 is CASSPTTTGSKNIQYF. In DNA form, the CDR3 reads TGTGCCAGCAGCCCGACCACGACAGGGAGCAAAAACATTCAGTACTTC.

This chain links TRBV30 with TRBJ1-5, with D unclear. The V gene's germline CDR1 is GTSNPN and CDR2 SVGIG (reference sequence). Between the trimmed V and J ends, which lost 0 bases and 2 bases, there was a span of 5 bases. This CDR3 spans 13 amino acids. The CDR3 protein is CAWSVFRNQPQHF. CDR3 nucleotide sequence: TGTGCCTGGAGTGTATTCCGCAATCAGCCCCAGCATTTT. Variable domain in full (rest from reference TRBV30 and TRBJ1-5): SQTIHQWPATLVQPVGSPLSLECTVEGTSNPNLYWYRQAAGRGLQLLFYSVGIGQISSEVPQNLSASRPQDRQFILSSKKLLLSDSGFYLCAWSVFRNQPQHFGDGTRLSIL.

This clone has just a few counts. This rearrangement joins TRBV2 to TRBJ2-1, with D perhaps TRBD1 or TRBD2 (5 bases each). V lost 7 bases to trimming and J lost 2 bases, with 15 bases between them. Germline CDR1 SNHLY, CDR2 FYNNEI. CDR3 length: 15 amino acids. The CDR3 loop is CASTRGALAYNEQFF. CDR3 DNA sequence: TGTGCCAGCACCCGAGGGGCGTTGGCCTACAATGAGCAGTTCTTC.

The rearrangement joins TRBV25-1 to TRBJ2-7; D unresolved. This CDR3 region has 12 residues. The V gene's germline CDR1 is MGHDK and CDR2 SYGVNS. Trimming removed 8 bases from V and 3 bases from J, with 11 bases in between. The CDR3 here is CASRGPIYEQYF. The CDR3 DNA sequence: TGTGCCAGCCGAGGACCGATCTACGAGCAGTACTTC.

The V gene is TRBV6-5, the J gene TRBJ2-3; D may be TRBD2 (6 bases). This CDR3 has 13 residues. V gave up 6 bases and J gave up 1 base, with 8 bases separating them. Germline V lookup: CDR1 MNHEY, CDR2 SVGAGI. CDR3 coding DNA: TGTGCCAGCAGGATAGCGGGCACAGATACGCAGTATTTT. It codes for CASRIAGTDTQYF.

This clone was picked up a small number of times. This chain uses TRBV5-1 with TRBJ2-7; 13 bases align to TRBD2. This CDR3 region has 16 residues. With V trimmed by 4 bases and J by 4 bases, 8 bases remained unmatched. Germline assignment: CDR1 SGHRS and CDR2 YFSETQ. The CDR3 DNA sequence: TGCGCCAGCAGCGCCCGGACTAGCGGGAGCCAGTACGAGCAGTACTTC. Its translation is CASSARTSGSQYEQYF.

This clone came up a few times. This chain links TRBV27 with TRBJ2-3, with a possible D match to TRBD2 (5 bases). This CDR3 region has 13 residues. Trimming removed 4 bases from V and 4 bases from J, with 9 bases in between. Germline CDR1 is MNHEY and CDR2 is SMNVEV (reference sequence). This chain's CDR3 is CASSSGSPDTQYF. CDR3 coding DNA: TGTGCCAGCAGTTCGGGATCGCCAGATACGCAGTATTTT.

The chain couples TRBV30 to TRBJ1-6; TRBD1 aligns across 7 bases. Germline assignment: CDR1 GTSNPN and CDR2 SVGIG (reference sequence). There are 15 residues in the CDR3. Germline trimming cut 3 bases from V and 4 bases from J; bases unmatched to any gene: 6. As DNA, the CDR3 is TGTGCCTGGAGGACGTCAGGGGGTTATAATTCACCCCTCCACTTT. Encoded protein: CAWRTSGGYNSPLHF. Supplemented by reference TRBV30 and TRBJ1-6, the full variable domain reads SQTIHQWPATLVQPVGSPLSLECTVEGTSNPNLYWYRQAAGRGLQLLFYSVGIGQISSEVPQNLSASRPQDRQFILSSKKLLLSDSGFYLCAWRTSGGYNSPLHFGNGTRLTVT.

This clone was recorded a few times. J is TRBJ1-2 and V is TRBV7-8; D is uncertain. V was cut by 0 bases and J by 2 bases, with 7 bases left in between. The V gene's germline CDR1 is SGHVS and CDR2 FQNEAQ. The CDR3 totals 14 residues. CDR3 nucleotides: TGTGCCAGCAGCTTAGCGGGGTCCAACTATGGCTACACCTTC. It encodes CASSLAGSNYGYTF.

The J gene is TRBJ2-1, the V gene TRBV18; 7 bases align to TRBD1. Unmatched junction bases numbered 12, after V lost 3 bases and J lost 7 bases. Per the germline V gene, CDR1 is KGHSH and CDR2 is LQKENI. The CDR3 sequence is 16 residues long. CDR3 protein: CASSPSHRGGGNEQFF. CDR3 coding DNA: TGTGCCAGCTCACCCAGTCACAGGGGCGGAGGAAATGAGCAGTTCTTC.

This clone was picked up a small number of times. The chain carries TRBV7-2 and TRBJ2-7; 9 bases are a match to TRBD2. Germline V lookup: CDR1 SGHTA, CDR2 FQGNSA. This CDR3 spans 15 amino acids. V gave up 4 bases and J gave up 1 base; unmatched junction bases: 5. In DNA form, the CDR3 reads TGTGCCAGCAGCTCCCGGACTAGCGCGTCCTACGAGCAGTACTTC. Protein product: CASSSRTSASYEQYF.

This chain joins TRBV4-3 and TRBJ1-4; 11 bases line up with TRBD1. This CDR3 has 16 amino acids. In germline, CDR1 is LGHNA, CDR2 YSLEER. With 3 bases clipped from V and 7 bases from J, the junction kept 7 bases outside the gene matches. Written as DNA, the CDR3 is TGCGCCAGCAGCCAGGGACCCGGGACAGGGGGTGAAAAACTGTTTTTT. Protein: CASSQGPGTGGEKLFF.